This T cell receptor (beta chain) was recorded in a study of T cell responses to AZD1222 COVID-19 vaccine. This table comes from immunoSEQ multiplex PCR, and its TCRdb copy is limited to in-frame clones, with some not included. The sample consists of under 150,000 clones, just over 90% of them appearing once. Notes on this clone: Its matching antigen is unknown.

The study's findings and limits: Following two doses of AZD1222, Spike-specific TCR breadth and depth rose. Clonal diversity was possibly underestimated, and white British individuals and females predominated among donors.

With V trimmed by 5 bases and J by 4 bases, 9 bases remained unmatched. CDR3 size: 15 residues. The V gene's germline CDR1 is MNHEY and CDR2 SVGEGT. The chain has TRBV6-2 or TRBV6-3 and TRBJ2-7; the match to TRBD1 covers 9 bases. Sequences were derived from peripheral blood, sampled on day 0 of AZD1222 vaccination. This TCR was recovered from an adult in good health. This CDR3 reads CASSPGQGRGYEQYF. Written as DNA, the CDR3 is TGTGCCAGCAGTCCGGGACAGGGTCGTGGGTACGAGCAGTACTTC.